This passage covers 8 T cell receptor beta chains from one sample sequenced in a study of T cells in Graves' hyperthyroidism and ophthalmopathy. TCR beta CDR3 sequences were amplified from RNA transcripts. With the HTBI primer set, the TCR CDR3 went through a first round of RT-PCR. In TCRdb, the multiplex PCR reads were re-called with MiXCR into one record per CDR3 protein. The sample consists of 300,000 to 350,000 distinct CDR3 sequences, roughly a fifth of them appearing once. Sequenced material: blood. The receptors here all came from a woman aged 45-59 years with Graves' hyperthyroidism.

The V gene is TRBV5-6, the J gene TRBJ1-3; no reliable D call. Between the trimmed V and J ends, which lost 5 bases and 2 bases, there was a span of 11 bases. The CDR3 consists of 14 residues. Germline CDR1 and CDR2: SGHDT and YYEEEE. CDR3 sequence reads: CASSPDEPGNTIYF. The CDR3 DNA is TGTGCCAGCAGTCCAGACGAGCCTGGAAACACCATATATTTT.

CDR3 sequence: CASVSDRPITDTQYF. The CDR3 DNA reads TGTGCCAGCGTTTCAGACAGGCCAATCACAGATACGCAGTATTTT. The chain recombines TRBV2 with TRBJ2-3, with D possibly being TRBD1 (6 bases). Per germline, CDR1 SNHLY and CDR2 FYNNEI. Deletions cut 8 bases from V and 2 bases from J, with 17 bases between. CDR3 length: 15 amino acids. Full variable domain (missing parts from reference TRBV2 and TRBJ2-3): EPEVTQTPSHQVTQMGQEVILRCVPISNHLYFYWYRQILGQKVEFLVSFYNNEISEKSEIFDDQFSVERPDGSNFTLKIRSTKLEDSAMYFCASVSDRPITDTQYFGPGTRLTVL.

This clonotype was seen a few times. The V gene is TRBV7-9, the J gene TRBJ2-3; D is possibly TRBD1 or TRBD2 (6 bases each). Germline CDR1 SEHNR, CDR2 FQNEAQ (reference sequence). The CDR3 loop spans 16 amino acids. V lost 6 bases and J 3 bases, leaving 19 bases between the germline ends. CDR3 region: CASRSDRGAKTDTQYF. Written as DNA, the CDR3 is TGTGCCAGCAGATCTGATAGGGGGGCGAAGACAGATACGCAGTATTTT.

The chain has TRBV28 and TRBJ1-3; D ambiguous. CDR1 and CDR2 from the germline V gene are MDHEN and SYDVKM. This CDR3 spans 10 amino acids. Trimming took off 7 bases at V and 16 bases at J, with 14 bases between the two ends. The CDR3 reads CASITTRGYF. The DNA for the CDR3 is TGTGCCAGCATAACGACTCGGGGTTATTTT.

This clonotype was observed at least ten times. CDR3 nucleotides: TGTGCCAGCAGCCTTTTTGGCCCTGAAGCTTTCTTT. Translated: CASSLFGPEAFF. The rearrangement joins TRBV12-3 or TRBV12-4 to TRBJ1-1; D call uncertain. V lost 6 bases to trimming and J lost 6 bases, with 11 bases between them. The length of the CDR3 is 12 residues.

The V and J genes are TRBV20-1 and TRBJ2-7; tentative D call: TRBD1 (6 bases). This CDR3 has 13 residues. V was clipped by 1 base and J by 2 bases, with 9 bases between them. The V gene's germline CDR1 is DFQATT and CDR2 SNEGSKA (reference sequence). CDR3 in amino acids: CSARGKGAYEQYF. In DNA, the CDR3 is TGCAGTGCTAGAGGAAAGGGGGCCTACGAGCAGTACTTC.

This chain connects TRBV7-9 to TRBJ2-5; a weak D match, TRBD2 (7 bases). Germline V lookup: CDR1 SEHNR, CDR2 FQNEAQ (reference sequence). The CDR3 has 14 amino acids. The V and J ends lost 1 base and 5 bases respectively, with 11 bases between them. This CDR3 is CASSLVGGHETQYF. CDR3 in DNA: TGTGCCAGCAGCTTAGTCGGGGGGCACGAGACCCAGTACTTC.

This clonotype was seen only a few times. The genes are TRBV20-1 and TRBJ2-7; the D is unclear. CDR1 and CDR2 from the germline V gene are DFQATT and SNEGSKA (reference sequence). The CDR3 is made up of 13 amino acids. The V gene lost 1 base and the J gene lost 3 bases, with 10 bases spanning the gap. The CDR3 region is CSARGVGNYEQYF. CDR3 nucleotides: TGCAGTGCTAGAGGGGTAGGGAACTACGAGCAGTACTTC.